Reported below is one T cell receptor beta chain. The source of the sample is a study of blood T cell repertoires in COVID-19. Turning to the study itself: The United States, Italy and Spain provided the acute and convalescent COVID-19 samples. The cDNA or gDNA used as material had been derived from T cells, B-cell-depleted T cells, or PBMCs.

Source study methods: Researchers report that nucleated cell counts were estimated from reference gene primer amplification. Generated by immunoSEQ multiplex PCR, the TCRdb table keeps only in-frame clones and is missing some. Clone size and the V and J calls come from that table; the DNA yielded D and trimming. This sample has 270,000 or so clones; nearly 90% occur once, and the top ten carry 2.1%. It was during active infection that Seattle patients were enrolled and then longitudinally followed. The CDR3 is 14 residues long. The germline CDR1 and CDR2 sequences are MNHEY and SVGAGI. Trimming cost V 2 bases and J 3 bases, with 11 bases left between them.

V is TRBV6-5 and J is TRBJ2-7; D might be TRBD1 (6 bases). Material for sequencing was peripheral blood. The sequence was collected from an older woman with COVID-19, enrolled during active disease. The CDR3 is CASSYRGQIYEQYF. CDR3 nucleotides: TGTGCCAGCAGTTACCGAGGACAGATCTACGAGCAGTACTTC.